Listed below are T cell receptor beta chains from one sample, sequenced in a study of shared clonotypes between healthy human individuals. The table came from immunoSEQ multiplex PCR; TCRdb's copy has only in-frame clones and leaves some out. The sample yields 1 million to 1.2 million clones, approximately 80% seen once. Sequencing used memory CD4+ T cells from PBMCs. Receptors originate from a man in his late teens or twenties in good health. Some clones in this sample may be carry-over from other donors' samples. The CDR3 runs from the conserved cysteine through the conserved F or W. The D gene is left open where the match is weak. Only part of the rows carry a size: once, few, many, or a class if the clone is expanded.

TRBD2,TRBJ2-1,.,TRBV11-2,TGTGCCAGCAGCTTAGCGGGTCTAGCGGGAGTTGGCAATGAGCAGTTCTTC,CASSLAGLAGVGNEQFF
.,TRBJ1-2,.,TRBV7-8,TGTGCCAGCAGCTTAGCAGGACAGGGCTACACCTTC,CASSLAGQGYTF
.,TRBJ1-1,.,TRBV7-9,TGTGCCAGCAGCTTTGTGTTCGCAACGGAAGCTTTCTTT,CASSFVFATEAFF
.,TRBJ2-1,.,TRBV5-1,TGCGCCAGCAGCTTGACGGGCGCGGGAAACAATGAGCAGTTCTTC,CASSLTGAGNNEQFF
TRBD1,TRBJ2-7,.,TRBV2,TGTGCCAGCAGTGAAGAGGGAACAGGGGGCGCGGACGAGCAGTACTTC,CASSEEGTGGADEQYF
TRBD1,TRBJ1-5,.,TRBV10-3,TGTGCCATCAGTGAGTTCGGGACAGGGGGCAGCAATCAGCCCCAGCATTTT,CAISEFGTGGSNQPQHF
.,TRBJ2-5,.,TRBV28,TGTGCCAGCAGCTTCTTAAGAGAGACCCAGTACTTC,CASSFLRETQYF
.,TRBJ2-7,.,TRBV29-1,TGCAGCGTTGGGAGTGGTGGGCACGAGCAGTACTTC,CSVGSGGHEQYF
.,TRBJ2-1,few,TRBV28,TGTGCCACCCGTGCAACCGGGGGGCAGTTCTTC,CATRATGGQFF
TRBD1,TRBJ1-2,.,TRBV27,TGTGCCAGCAGTTCGGGAGGGACAGCTTCTAACTATGGCTACACCTTC,CASSSGGTASNYGYTF
.,TRBJ1-5,few,TRBV19,TGTGCCAGTAGACTAACAGCCGGGACCCTACGCAATCAGCCCCAGCATTTT,CASRLTAGTLRNQPQHF
TRBD2,TRBJ2-1,once,TRBV10-1,TGCGCCAGCAGTGATACTAGCGGGCCGGTTAGGGAGCAGTTCTTC,CASSDTSGPVREQFF
.,TRBJ2-7,.,TRBV29-1,TGCAGCGTTTCGGGGAGCTCCTACGAGCAGTACTTC,CSVSGSSYEQYF
TRBD1,TRBJ1-2,few,TRBV5-6,TGTGCCAGCAGCTTGGTCTCTACAGGGGGCGACTATGGCTACACCTTC,CASSLVSTGGDYGYTF
TRBD2,TRBJ2-5,few,TRBV6-1,TGTGCCAGCAGTGAAGCCCTACTAGCGGGCCAGGGGGGAGAGACCCAGTACTTC,CASSEALLAGQGGETQYF